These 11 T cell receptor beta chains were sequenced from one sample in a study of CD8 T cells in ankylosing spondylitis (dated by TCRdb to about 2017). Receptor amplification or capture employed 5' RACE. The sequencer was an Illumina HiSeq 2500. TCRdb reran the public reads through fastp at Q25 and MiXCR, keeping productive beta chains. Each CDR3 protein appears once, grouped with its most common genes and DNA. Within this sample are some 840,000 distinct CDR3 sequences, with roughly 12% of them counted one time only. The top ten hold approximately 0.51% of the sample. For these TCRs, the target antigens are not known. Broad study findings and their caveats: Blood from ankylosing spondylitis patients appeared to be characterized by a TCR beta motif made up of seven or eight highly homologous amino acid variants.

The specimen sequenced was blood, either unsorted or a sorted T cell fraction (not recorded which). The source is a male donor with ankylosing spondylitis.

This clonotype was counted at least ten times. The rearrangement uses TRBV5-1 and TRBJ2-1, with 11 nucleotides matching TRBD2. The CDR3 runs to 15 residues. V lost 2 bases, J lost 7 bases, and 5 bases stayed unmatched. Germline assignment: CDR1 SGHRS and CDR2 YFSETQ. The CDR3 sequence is CASSLYLAGGNEQFF. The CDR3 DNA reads TGCGCCAGCAGCTTATACCTAGCGGGGGGAAATGAGCAGTTCTTC.

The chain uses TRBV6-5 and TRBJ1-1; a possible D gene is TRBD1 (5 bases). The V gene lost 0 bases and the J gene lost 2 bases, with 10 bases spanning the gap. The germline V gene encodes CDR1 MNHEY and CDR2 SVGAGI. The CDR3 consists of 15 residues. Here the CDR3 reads CASSYSGPANTEAFF. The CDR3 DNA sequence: TGTGCCAGCAGTTACTCGGGACCTGCTAACACTGAAGCTTTCTTT.

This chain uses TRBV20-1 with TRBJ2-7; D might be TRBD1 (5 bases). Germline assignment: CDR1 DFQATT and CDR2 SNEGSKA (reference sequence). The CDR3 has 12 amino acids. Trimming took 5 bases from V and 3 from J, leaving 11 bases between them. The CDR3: CSALGRDYEQYF. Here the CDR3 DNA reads TGCAGTGCTTTGGGCAGGGACTACGAGCAGTACTTC.

The CDR3 reads CASCPDPFQETQYF. DNA of the CDR3: TGTGCCAGCTGCCCCGATCCGTTTCAAGAGACCCAGTACTTC. This chain uses TRBV7-2 with TRBJ2-5, with unresolved D. V was pared by 8 bases and J by 2 bases, with 15 bases between. Germline V lookup: CDR1 SGHTA, CDR2 FQGNSA. The CDR3 contains 14 residues.

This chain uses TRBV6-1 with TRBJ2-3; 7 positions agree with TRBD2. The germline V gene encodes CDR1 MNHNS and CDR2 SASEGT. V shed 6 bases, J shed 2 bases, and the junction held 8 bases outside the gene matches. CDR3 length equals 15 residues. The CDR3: CASRGGDYPTDTQYF. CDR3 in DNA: TGTGCCAGCAGGGGGGGGGACTATCCCACAGATACGCAGTATTTT.

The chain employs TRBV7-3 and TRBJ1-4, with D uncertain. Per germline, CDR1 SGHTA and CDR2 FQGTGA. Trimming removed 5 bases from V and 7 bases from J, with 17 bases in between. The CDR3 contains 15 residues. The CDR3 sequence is CASSPSRPGAEKLFF. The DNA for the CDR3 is TGTGCCAGCAGCCCTTCCCGACCTGGAGCTGAAAAACTGTTTTTT.

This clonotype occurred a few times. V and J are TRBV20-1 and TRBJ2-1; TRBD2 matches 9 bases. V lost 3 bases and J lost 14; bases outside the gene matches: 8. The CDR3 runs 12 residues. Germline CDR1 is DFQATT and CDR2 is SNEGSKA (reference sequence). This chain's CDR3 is CSARRLAGIKFF. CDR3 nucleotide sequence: TGCAGTGCTAGGCGGCTAGCGGGGATCAAGTTCTTC.

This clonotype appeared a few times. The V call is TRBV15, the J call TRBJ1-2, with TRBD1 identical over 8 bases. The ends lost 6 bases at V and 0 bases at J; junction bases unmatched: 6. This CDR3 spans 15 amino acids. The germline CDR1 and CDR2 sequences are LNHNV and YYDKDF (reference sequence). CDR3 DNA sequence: TGTGCCACCAGAGGACAGGGCGGTGCTAACTATGGCTACACCTTC. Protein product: CATRGQGGANYGYTF.

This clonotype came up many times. The CDR3 DNA reads TGTGCCAGCAGTTTACCCCCTATTAGCGGGAAGGGGGACGATGAGCAGTTCTTC. Protein product: CASSLPPISGKGDDEQFF. This chain uses TRBV12-3 or TRBV12-4 with TRBJ2-1; 8 bases align to TRBD2. Trimming removed 2 bases from V and 8 bases from J; junction bases left unmatched: 17. The CDR3 covers 18 residues.

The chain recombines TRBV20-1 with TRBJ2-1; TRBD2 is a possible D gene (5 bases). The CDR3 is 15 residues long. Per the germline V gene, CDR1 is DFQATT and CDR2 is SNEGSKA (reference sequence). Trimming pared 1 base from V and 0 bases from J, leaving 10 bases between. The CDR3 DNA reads TGCAGTGCTAGAGGGAGGATTTTCTCCTACAATGAGCAGTTCTTC. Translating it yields CSARGRIFSYNEQFF.

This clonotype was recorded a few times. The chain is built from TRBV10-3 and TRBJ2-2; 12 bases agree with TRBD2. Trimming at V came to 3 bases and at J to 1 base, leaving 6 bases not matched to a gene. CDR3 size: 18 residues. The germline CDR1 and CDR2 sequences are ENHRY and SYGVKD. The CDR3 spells CAISDSTSGGRNTGELFF. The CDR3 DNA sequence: TGTGCCATCAGTGATTCTACTAGCGGGGGGCGGAACACCGGGGAGCTGTTTTTT.